This T cell receptor beta chain was observed in a study of control samples from healthy donors and cancer patients. Germline V gene data show CDR1 as SGDLS and CDR2 as YYNGEE. CDR3 length equals 16 residues. V lost 0 bases, J lost 7 bases, and 14 bases lay in between. Produced via immunoSEQ multiplex PCR; TCRdb's table is partial and in-frame only. The sample yields some 120,000 clones, about 94% seen once. The sequenced sample was blood. J is TRBJ1-6 and V is TRBV9; a weak D match, TRBD1 (5 bases). This clonotype was obtained from a man in his thirties or forties in good health. The CDR3 reads CASSVDRGLDNSPLHF. CDR3 sequence (DNA): TGTGCCAGCAGCGTAGACCGGGGACTGGACAATTCACCCCTCCACTTT.